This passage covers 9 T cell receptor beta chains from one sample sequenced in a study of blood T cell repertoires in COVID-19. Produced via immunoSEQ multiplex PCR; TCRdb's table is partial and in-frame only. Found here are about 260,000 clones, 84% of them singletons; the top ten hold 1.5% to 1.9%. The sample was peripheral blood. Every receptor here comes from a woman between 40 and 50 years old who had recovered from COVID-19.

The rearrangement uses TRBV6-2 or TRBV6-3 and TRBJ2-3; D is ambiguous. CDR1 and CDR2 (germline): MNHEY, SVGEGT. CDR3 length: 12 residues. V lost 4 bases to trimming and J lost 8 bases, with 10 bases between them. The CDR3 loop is CASSSPSGTQYF. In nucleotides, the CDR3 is TGTGCCAGCAGTTCCCCCTCAGGTACGCAGTATTTT.

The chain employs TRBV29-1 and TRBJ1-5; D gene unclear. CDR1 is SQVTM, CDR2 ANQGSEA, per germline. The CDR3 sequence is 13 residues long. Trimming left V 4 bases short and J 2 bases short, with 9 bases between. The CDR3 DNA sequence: TGCAGCGTTGTAGTTCAGGGCAATCAGCCCCAGCATTTT. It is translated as CSVVVQGNQPQHF.

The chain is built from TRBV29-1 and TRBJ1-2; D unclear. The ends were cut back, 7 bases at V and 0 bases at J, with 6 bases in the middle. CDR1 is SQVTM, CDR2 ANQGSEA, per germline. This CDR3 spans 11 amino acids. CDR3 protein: CSGGTNYGYTF. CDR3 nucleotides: TGCAGCGGAGGGACTAACTATGGCTACACCTTC. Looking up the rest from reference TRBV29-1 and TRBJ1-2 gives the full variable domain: SAVISQKPSRDICQRGTSLTIQCQVDSQVTMMFWYRQQPGQSLTLIATANQGSEATYESGFVIDKFPISRPNLTFSTLTVSNMSPEDSSIYLCSGGTNYGYTFGSGTRLTVV.

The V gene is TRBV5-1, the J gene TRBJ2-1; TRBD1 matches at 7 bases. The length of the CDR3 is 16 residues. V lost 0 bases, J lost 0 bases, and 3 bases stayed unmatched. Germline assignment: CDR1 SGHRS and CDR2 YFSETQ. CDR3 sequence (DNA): TGCGCCAGCAGCTTGGATACAGGGGCCTCCTACAATGAGCAGTTCTTC. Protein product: CASSLDTGASYNEQFF.

The CDR3 region is CASRTGDNQPQHF. The CDR3 DNA reads as TGTGCCAGCCGGACAGGGGATAATCAGCCCCAGCATTTT. The chain carries TRBV19 and TRBJ1-5; TRBD1 matches 9 bases. CDR1 and CDR2 (germline): LNHDA, SQIVND (reference sequence). The junction had 4 bases not matched to a gene; V was cut back by 9 bases and J by 4 bases. The CDR3 sequence is 13 residues long.

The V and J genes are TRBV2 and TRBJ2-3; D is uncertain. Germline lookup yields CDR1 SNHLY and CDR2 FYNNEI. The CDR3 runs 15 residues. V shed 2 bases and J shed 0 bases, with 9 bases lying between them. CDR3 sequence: CASSEMKASTDTQYF. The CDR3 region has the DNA TGTGCCAGCAGTGAAATGAAAGCTAGCACAGATACGCAGTATTTT.

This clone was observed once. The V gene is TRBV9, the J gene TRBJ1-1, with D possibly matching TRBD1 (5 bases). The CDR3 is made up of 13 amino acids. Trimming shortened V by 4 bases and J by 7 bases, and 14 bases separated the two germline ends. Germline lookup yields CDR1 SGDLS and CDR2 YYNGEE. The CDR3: CASSPRDRREAFF. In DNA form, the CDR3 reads TGTGCCAGCAGCCCGCGGGACCGCCGTGAAGCTTTCTTT.

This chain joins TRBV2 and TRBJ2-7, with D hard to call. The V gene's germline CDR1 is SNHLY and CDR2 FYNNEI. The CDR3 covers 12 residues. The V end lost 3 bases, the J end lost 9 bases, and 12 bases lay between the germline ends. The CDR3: CASSEARSRQYF. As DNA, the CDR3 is TGTGCCAGCAGTGAGGCCCGGAGTCGGCAGTACTTC.

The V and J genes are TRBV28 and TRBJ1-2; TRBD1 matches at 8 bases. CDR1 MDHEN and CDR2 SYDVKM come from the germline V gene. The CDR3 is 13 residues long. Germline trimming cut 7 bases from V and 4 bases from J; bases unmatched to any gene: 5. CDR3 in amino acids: CASNTGGIYGYTF. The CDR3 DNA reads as TGTGCCAGCAACACAGGGGGGATCTATGGCTACACCTTC.